The clone carrying this T cell receptor beta chain has ten or more counts. What it binds is not known. The junction differs from germline at one of its ends, possibly a read error. The CDR3 loop spans 16 amino acids. The V gene's germline CDR1 is SSHAT and CDR2 FNYEAQ (reference sequence). This sample stems from a study of response to subunit inactivated influenza vaccine. Findings and limits, study-wide: With each seasonal influenza vaccination, the authors suggested, few new T cells are recruited.

Each CDR3 protein is one row after TCRdb ran MiXCR on the RT-PCR reads. The table records fewer than 800,000 distinct CDR3 sequences, around 16% of them present only once. This sequence was found in a man aged 45-65 years who received an inactivated influenza vaccine. The chain joins TRBV7-7 to TRBJ2-2, with D possibly TRBD2 on 6 matching bases. Specimen: PBMCs from blood, collected about 12 days after vaccination. DNA for the CDR3: TGTGCTAGCAGCCTCGTGCCGGGACTCAACACCGGGGAGCTGTTTTTT. Its protein product is CASSLVPGLNTGELFF.